This T cell receptor (beta chain) stems from a study of T cell responses to AZD1222 COVID-19 vaccine. Study results and caveats: Baseline testing showed seropositivity in only a handful of AZD1222 recipients. Donors, mostly white British, included more females; clonal diversity was possibly underestimated. Two doses of AZD1222 preceded a rise in Spike-specific TCR breadth and depth.

Sequencing was performed with immunoSEQ multiplex PCR; in TCRdb, only in-frame clones are kept and a portion is missing. The profile covers around 70,000 clones, with about nine tenths appearing a single time and under 3% taken by the ten largest. This CDR3 region has 14 residues. CDR1 and CDR2 from the germline V gene are MNHEY and SVGAGI. V gave up 5 bases and J gave up 4 bases; unmatched junction bases: 4. Note on this clone: Antigen: not known.

The rearrangement joins TRBV6-5 to TRBJ1-4, with 7 bases lining up with TRBD1. The clonotype was recovered from an adult in good health. This specimen consisted of peripheral blood, obtained on day 0 of AZD1222 vaccination. The CDR3 loop reads CASSPGQFNEKLFF. The CDR3 DNA reads as TGTGCCAGCAGTCCGGGACAGTTTAATGAAAAACTGTTTTTT.